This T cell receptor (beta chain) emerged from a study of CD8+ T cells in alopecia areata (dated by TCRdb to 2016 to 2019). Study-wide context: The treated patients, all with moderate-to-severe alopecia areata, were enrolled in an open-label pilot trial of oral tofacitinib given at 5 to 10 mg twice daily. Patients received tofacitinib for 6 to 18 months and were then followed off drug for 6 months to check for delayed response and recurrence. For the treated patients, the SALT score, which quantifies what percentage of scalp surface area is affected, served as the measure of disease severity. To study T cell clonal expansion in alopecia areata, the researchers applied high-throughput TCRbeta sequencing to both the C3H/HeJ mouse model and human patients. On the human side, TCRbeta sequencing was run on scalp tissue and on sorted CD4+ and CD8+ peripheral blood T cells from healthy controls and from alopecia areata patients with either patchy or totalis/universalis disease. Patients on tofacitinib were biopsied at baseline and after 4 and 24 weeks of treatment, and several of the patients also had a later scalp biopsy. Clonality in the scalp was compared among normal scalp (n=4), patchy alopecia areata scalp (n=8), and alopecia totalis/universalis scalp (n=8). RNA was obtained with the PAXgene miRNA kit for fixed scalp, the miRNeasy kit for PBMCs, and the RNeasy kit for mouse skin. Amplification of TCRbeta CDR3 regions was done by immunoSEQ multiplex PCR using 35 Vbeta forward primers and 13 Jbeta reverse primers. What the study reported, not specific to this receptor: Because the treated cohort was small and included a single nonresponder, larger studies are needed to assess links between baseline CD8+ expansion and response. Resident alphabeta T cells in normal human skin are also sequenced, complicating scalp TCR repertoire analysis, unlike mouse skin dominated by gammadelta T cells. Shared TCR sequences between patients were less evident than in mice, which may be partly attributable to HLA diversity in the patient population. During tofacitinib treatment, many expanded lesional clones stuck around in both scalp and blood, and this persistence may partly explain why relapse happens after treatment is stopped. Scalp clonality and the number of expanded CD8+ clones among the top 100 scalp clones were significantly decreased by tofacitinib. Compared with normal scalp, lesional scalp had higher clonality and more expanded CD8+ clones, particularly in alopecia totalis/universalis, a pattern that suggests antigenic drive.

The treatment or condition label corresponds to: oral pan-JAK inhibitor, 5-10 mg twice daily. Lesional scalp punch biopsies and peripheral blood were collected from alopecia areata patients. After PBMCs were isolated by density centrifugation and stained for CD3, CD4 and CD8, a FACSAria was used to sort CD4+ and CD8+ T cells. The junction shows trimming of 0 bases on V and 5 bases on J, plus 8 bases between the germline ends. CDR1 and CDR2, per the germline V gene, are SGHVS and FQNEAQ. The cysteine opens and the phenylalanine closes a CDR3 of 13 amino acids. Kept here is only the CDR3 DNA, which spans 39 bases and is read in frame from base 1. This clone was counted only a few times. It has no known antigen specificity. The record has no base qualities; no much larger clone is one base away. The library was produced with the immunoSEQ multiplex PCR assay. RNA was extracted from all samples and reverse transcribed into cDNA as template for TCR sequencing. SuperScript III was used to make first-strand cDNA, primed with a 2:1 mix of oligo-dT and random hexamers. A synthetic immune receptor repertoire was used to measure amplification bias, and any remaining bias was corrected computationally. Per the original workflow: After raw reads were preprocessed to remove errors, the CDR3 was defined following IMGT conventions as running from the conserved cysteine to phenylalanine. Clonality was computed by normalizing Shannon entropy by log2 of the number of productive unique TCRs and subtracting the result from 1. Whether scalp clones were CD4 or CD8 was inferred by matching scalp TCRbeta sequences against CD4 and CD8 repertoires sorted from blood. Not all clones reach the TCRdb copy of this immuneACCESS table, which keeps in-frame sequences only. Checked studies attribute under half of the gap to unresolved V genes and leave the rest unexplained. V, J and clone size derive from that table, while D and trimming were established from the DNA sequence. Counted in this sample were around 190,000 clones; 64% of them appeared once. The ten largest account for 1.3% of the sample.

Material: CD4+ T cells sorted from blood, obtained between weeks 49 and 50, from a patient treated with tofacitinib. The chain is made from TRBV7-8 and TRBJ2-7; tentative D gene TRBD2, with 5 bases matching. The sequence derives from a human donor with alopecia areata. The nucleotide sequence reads TGTGCCAGCAGCTTAGCCTTACTAGACGAGCAGTACTTC. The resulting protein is CASSLALLDEQYF.